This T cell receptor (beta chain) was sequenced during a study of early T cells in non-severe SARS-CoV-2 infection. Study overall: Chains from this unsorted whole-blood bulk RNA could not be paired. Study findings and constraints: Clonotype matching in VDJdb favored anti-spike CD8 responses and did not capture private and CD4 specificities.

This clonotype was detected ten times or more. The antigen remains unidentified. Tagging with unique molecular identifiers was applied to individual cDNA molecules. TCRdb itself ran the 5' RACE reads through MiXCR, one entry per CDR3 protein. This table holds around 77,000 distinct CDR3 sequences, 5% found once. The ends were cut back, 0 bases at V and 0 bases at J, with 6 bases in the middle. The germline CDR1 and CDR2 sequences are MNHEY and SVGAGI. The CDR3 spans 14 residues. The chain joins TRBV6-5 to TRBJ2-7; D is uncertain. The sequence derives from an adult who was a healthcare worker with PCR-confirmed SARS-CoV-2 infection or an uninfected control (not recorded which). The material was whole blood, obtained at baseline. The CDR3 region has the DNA TGTGCCAGCAGTTACTCGTACAGCTCCTACGAGCAGTACTTC. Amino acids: CASSYSYSSYEQYF.